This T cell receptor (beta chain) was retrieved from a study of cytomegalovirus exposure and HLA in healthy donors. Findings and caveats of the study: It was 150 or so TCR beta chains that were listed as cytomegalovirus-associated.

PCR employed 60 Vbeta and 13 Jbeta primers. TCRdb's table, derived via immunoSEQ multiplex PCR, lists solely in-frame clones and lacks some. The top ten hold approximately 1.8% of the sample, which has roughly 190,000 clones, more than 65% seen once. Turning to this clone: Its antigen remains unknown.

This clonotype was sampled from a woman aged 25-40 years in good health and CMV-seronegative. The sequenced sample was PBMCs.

CDR3 in DNA: TGTGCCAGCACCCCCCCGGCCGGGAGCAATCAGCCCCAGCATTTT. It encodes CASTPPAGSNQPQHF. The J gene is TRBJ1-5, the V gene TRBV28; unclear D gene. V lost 7 bases and J 1 base, leaving 14 bases between the germline ends. The germline CDR1 and CDR2 sequences are MDHEN and SYDVKM. There are 15 residues in the CDR3.